This TCR beta chain was found in a study of blood T cell repertoires in COVID-19. Looking at the study overall: The samples span acute and convalescent COVID-19 from the United States, Italy and Spain. T cells, B-cell-depleted T cells, or PBMCs supplied cDNA or gDNA.

Germline loops: CDR1 WNHNN, CDR2 SYGVQD (reference sequence). V lost 7 bases, J lost 5 bases, and 23 bases lay in between. The CDR3 covers 17 residues. The assay was immunoSEQ multiplex PCR, and TCRdb's table has in-frame clones only and misses some. Of 70,000 or so clones in the sample, 80% to 85% are singletons; the top ten hold roughly a tenth. This clone was detected once. This clonotype was obtained from a woman older than 75 with acute or convalescent COVID-19. Material: peripheral blood. The rearrangement links TRBV10-1 to TRBJ2-2, with TRBD1 as a possible D gene (6 bases). CDR3 nucleotides: TGCGCCAGCACCCCGGGGTCTTTAGGGGGAAGGACCGGGGAGCTGTTTTTT. It yields the protein CASTPGSLGGRTGELFF.